Listed below are T cell receptor beta chains from one sample, sequenced in a study of blood T cell repertoires in COVID-19. Assay used: immunoSEQ multiplex PCR; TCRdb lists only in-frame clones, some missing. The sample lists approximately 240,000 clones; around 90% were seen once. Sequenced input: PBMCs or T cells enriched from blood (not recorded which). Source of these receptors: a woman in her 30s with acute COVID-19. The CDR3 runs from the conserved cysteine through the conserved F or W. The order of the fields is clone size, D gene, J gene, V gene, CDR3 protein, CDR3 DNA. A D gene is named only where the DNA matches it firmly. Where a row states a size, it is once, few, many or the class of an expanded clone; other rows omit it.

clone_size: NA; d_call: NA; j_call: TRBJ1-1; v_call: TRBV3-1/TRBV3-2; cdr3_aa: CASSQDPGVSEAFF; cdr3_nt: TGTGCCAGCAGCCAAGACCCCGGGGTTTCGGAAGCTTTCTTT
clone_size: once; d_call: NA; j_call: TRBJ1-6; v_call: TRBV5-1; cdr3_aa: CASSLSTANSPLHF; cdr3_nt: TGCGCCAGCAGCCTATCGACAGCAAATTCACCCCTCCACTTT
clone_size: NA; d_call: TRBD1; j_call: TRBJ2-7; v_call: TRBV2; cdr3_aa: CASRQQGFDYEQYF; cdr3_nt: TGTGCCAGCAGGCAACAGGGGTTCGACTACGAGCAGTACTTC
clone_size: NA; d_call: TRBD2; j_call: TRBJ2-5; v_call: TRBV2; cdr3_aa: CASSPLSGGAGETQYF; cdr3_nt: TGTGCCAGCAGTCCCCTTAGCGGGGGGGCCGGTGAGACCCAGTACTTC
clone_size: NA; d_call: TRBD1; j_call: TRBJ2-2; v_call: TRBV10-3; cdr3_aa: CAIKNAGTGDTGELFF; cdr3_nt: TGTGCCATCAAAAACGCCGGGACAGGGGATACCGGGGAGCTGTTTTTT
clone_size: NA; d_call: TRBD1; j_call: TRBJ1-5; v_call: TRBV19; cdr3_aa: CASTHRGQNQPQHF; cdr3_nt: TGTGCCAGTACTCACAGGGGGCAAAATCAGCCCCAGCATTTT
clone_size: NA; d_call: TRBD2; j_call: TRBJ2-1; v_call: TRBV2; cdr3_aa: CASSGTSGGSSYNEQFF; cdr3_nt: TGTGCCAGCTCCGGGACTAGCGGGGGGAGCTCCTACAATGAGCAGTTCTTC
clone_size: once; d_call: NA; j_call: TRBJ2-7; v_call: TRBV6-5; cdr3_aa: CASALYRDDDEQYF; cdr3_nt: TGTGCCAGCGCCTTATACAGGGACGACGACGAGCAGTACTTC
clone_size: NA; d_call: NA; j_call: TRBJ1-1; v_call: TRBV5-4; cdr3_aa: CASSADRRPEAFF; cdr3_nt: TGTGCCAGCAGCGCCGACAGGCGACCTGAAGCTTTCTTT
clone_size: NA; d_call: NA; j_call: TRBJ1-6; v_call: TRBV7-8; cdr3_aa: CASSLFTGGSYNSPLHF; cdr3_nt: TGTGCCAGCAGCTTATTCACAGGCGGCTCCTATAATTCACCCCTCCACTTT
clone_size: NA; d_call: TRBD2; j_call: TRBJ2-3; v_call: TRBV7-9; cdr3_aa: CASSWTSGYTDTQYF; cdr3_nt: TGTGCCAGCAGTTGGACTAGCGGATACACAGATACGCAGTATTTT
clone_size: NA; d_call: NA; j_call: TRBJ1-2; v_call: TRBV11-1; cdr3_aa: CASSYSWGDGYTF; cdr3_nt: TGTGCCAGCAGCTACAGCTGGGGAGATGGCTACACCTTC
clone_size: NA; d_call: TRBD2; j_call: TRBJ2-7; v_call: TRBV3-1/TRBV3-2; cdr3_aa: CASSQVSGAPYEQYF; cdr3_nt: TGTGCCAGCAGCCAGGTCAGCGGGGCCCCCTACGAGCAGTACTTC
clone_size: NA; d_call: NA; j_call: TRBJ2-1; v_call: TRBV3-1/TRBV3-2; cdr3_aa: CASSQDIREQFF; cdr3_nt: TGTGCCAGCAGCCAAGATATCCGTGAGCAGTTCTTC
clone_size: NA; d_call: NA; j_call: TRBJ2-1; v_call: TRBV9; cdr3_aa: CASSPLGSGSLDEQFF; cdr3_nt: TGTGCCAGCAGCCCCCTAGGGAGCGGCAGTCTCGATGAGCAGTTCTTC
clone_size: once; d_call: NA; j_call: TRBJ1-4; v_call: TRBV2; cdr3_aa: CASSESTTGKLFF; cdr3_nt: TGTGCCAGCAGTGAATCGACTACCGGGAAACTGTTTTTT
clone_size: NA; d_call: NA; j_call: TRBJ2-1; v_call: TRBV6-6; cdr3_aa: CASSITYNEQFF; cdr3_nt: TGTGCCAGCAGTATAACCTACAATGAGCAGTTCTTC